This T cell receptor (beta chain) was profiled in a study of shared clonotypes between healthy human individuals. For the study at large: Plates per donor: three CD4 naive, three CD4 memory, two CD8 naive, one CD8 memory.

The method was immunoSEQ multiplex PCR; TCRdb's version includes in-frame clones alone and lacks a portion of them. Here the sample spans over a million clones, about 98.5% being singletons. In regard to this clone: What it binds is not known.

Study results and limitations: In the sorted subsets, rarefaction showed sequencing was incomplete despite large depth.

The sample was naive CD4+ T cells sorted from blood. Specified subset: CD45RA+ positively selected. This TCR was recovered from a man younger than 45 in good health.

The CDR3 region is CASSLNRAGVPGELFF. In DNA form, the CDR3 reads TGTGCCAGCAGCTTAAACCGGGCAGGGGTTCCCGGGGAGCTGTTTTTT. The J gene is TRBJ2-2, the V gene TRBV7-3, with D perhaps TRBD1 (6 bases). Trimming pared 1 base from V and 6 bases from J, leaving 15 bases between. The CDR3 is 16 amino acids. Germline CDR1 is SGHTA and CDR2 is FQGTGA.